This T cell receptor beta chain comes out of a study of vaccination effects on CD4 cells after COVID-19. Findings and limits, study-wide: Vaccine- and infection-induced clones showed marked clonal contraction late following vaccination. Only 1 of 255 vaccine-induced clones from healthy vaccinees cross-reacted with common cold coronaviruses.

The method was immunoSEQ multiplex PCR; TCRdb's version includes in-frame clones alone and lacks a portion of them. The sample shows tens of thousands of clones, around 62% of them seen only once. The V end lost 3 bases, the J end lost 0 bases, and 3 bases lay between the germline ends. The CDR3 has 14 amino acids. Germline values: CDR1 WNHNN, CDR2 SYGVQD (reference sequence). With regard to this clone: The antigen is undetermined.

In the ViraFEST assay, antigen-specific CD4+ clonotypes were identified by expansion after peptide-pool stimulation. Isolating CD4+ T cells followed roughly ten days of culture. Negative nucleocapsid antibody tests before and after vaccination confirmed no previous SARS-CoV-2 infection. Culturing of more than 1.5 million PBMC per well took place with around 10 IU/ml IL-2 and about 10 ug/ml peptides. This sequence originates from a human donor who received a COVID-19 vaccine. This chain connects TRBV10-1 to TRBJ2-6; unclear D gene. Sequencing was performed on CD4+ T cells from PBMCs cultured with HCoV-NL63 spike peptides, taken before COVID-19 vaccination. CDR3 in DNA: TGCGCCAGCAGTGAAGCCTCTGGGGCCAACGTCCTGACTTTC. It codes for CASSEASGANVLTF.